The following is a T cell receptor beta chain sequence with its context. This entry belongs to a study of T cell changes during pregnancy in multiple sclerosis. The germline V and J ends were trimmed by 1 base and 5 bases, with 14 bases remaining between them. Germline loops: CDR1 LGHNA, CDR2 YNFKEQ. This CDR3 has 15 residues. Libraries were prepared by immunoSEQ multiplex PCR; TCRdb keeps only in-frame clonotypes and omits some of them. The table records 8,600 or so clones, approximately 90% of them present only once. The source is a female donor in good health, enrolled as a control in a pregnancy study. The sample in question was CD8+ T cells from peripheral blood mononuclear cells, obtained in the first trimester of pregnancy. V gene TRBV4-2 combines with J gene TRBJ1-2; D perhaps matches TRBD1 (6 bases). The CDR3 nucleotides read TGTGCCAGCAGCCAAGCGCCCCCGGGACATTATGGCTACACCTTC. Its protein is CASSQAPPGHYGYTF.